The 3 T cell receptor beta chains presented below share a single source sample, sequenced in a study of blood T cell repertoires in COVID-19. Sequencing was performed with immunoSEQ multiplex PCR; in TCRdb, only in-frame clones are kept and a portion is missing. The table lists 15,000 to 20,000 clones, just under 90% of them singletons. Sample: peripheral blood. The origin of the receptors is a human donor in a cohort sampled during active COVID-19.

The rearrangement uses TRBV4-2 and TRBJ1-1; 8 bases line up with TRBD1. V lost 2 bases and J lost 8; bases outside the gene matches: 4. Looked up from germline, CDR1 is LGHNA and CDR2 is YNFKEQ. This CDR3 has 13 amino acids. The CDR3 here is CASSQTGGLEAFF. The CDR3 bases are TGTGCCAGCAGCCAAACAGGGGGTTTGGAAGCTTTCTTT.

This chain uses TRBV5-1 with TRBJ1-1, with no clear D. CDR3 length: 15 residues. Trimming pared 3 bases from V and 0 bases from J, leaving 12 bases between. Germline CDR1 reads SGHRS; CDR2 reads YFSETQ. CDR3 bases: TGCGCCAGCAGCTCACAGCCTGAGTTGAACACTGAAGCTTTCTTT. Residues: CASSSQPELNTEAFF.

V is TRBV6-5 and J is TRBJ2-4, with a possible D match to TRBD1 (5 bases). Germline V gene lookup returns CDR1 MNHEY and CDR2 SVGAGI. The CDR3 spans 16 residues. V lost 0 bases and J lost 0, with 9 bases in between. CDR3 loop: CASSYSQQVAKNIQYF. CDR3 DNA sequence: TGTGCCAGCAGTTACTCGCAACAGGTAGCCAAAAACATTCAGTACTTC.